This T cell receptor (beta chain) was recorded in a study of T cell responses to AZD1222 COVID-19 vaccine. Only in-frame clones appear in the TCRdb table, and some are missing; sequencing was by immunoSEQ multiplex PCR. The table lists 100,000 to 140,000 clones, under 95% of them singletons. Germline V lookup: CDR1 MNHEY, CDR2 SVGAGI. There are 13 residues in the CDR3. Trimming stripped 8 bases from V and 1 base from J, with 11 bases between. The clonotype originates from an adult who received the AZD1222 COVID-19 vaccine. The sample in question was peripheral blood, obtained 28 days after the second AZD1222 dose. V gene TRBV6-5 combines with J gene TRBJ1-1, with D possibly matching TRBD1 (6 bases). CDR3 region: CASRRGENTEAFF. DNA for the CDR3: TGTGCCAGCCGCAGGGGCGAGAACACTGAAGCTTTCTTT.